Listed below are T cell receptor beta chains from one sample, sequenced in a study of T cell responses to AZD1222 COVID-19 vaccine. Profiling relied on immunoSEQ multiplex PCR, and the TCRdb table lists in-frame clones only, not all of them. The sample consists of about 100,000 clones, about 82% of them appearing once. Sequenced material: peripheral blood, taken on day 0 of AZD1222 vaccination. These receptors were taken from an adult in good health. Both conserved end residues are part of each CDR3. The D gene is left open where the match is weak. Where a row states a size, it is once, few, many or the class of an expanded clone; other rows omit it.

V	D	J	size	DNA	CDR3
TRBV7-9	-	TRBJ2-5	-	TGTGCCAGCAGCCGGAGGGACAGTAGAGGAGAGACCCAGTACTTC	CASSRRDSRGETQYF
TRBV20-1	-	TRBJ2-4	-	TGCAGTGCTAGTCCTCCCTCAGGGGGGGGAGGCAAAAACATTCAGTACTTC	CSASPPSGGGGKNIQYF
TRBV30	-	TRBJ1-5	-	TGTGCCTGGAGTGTCGGGTCCGATTGGCCCCAGCATTTT	CAWSVGSDWPQHF
TRBV30	-	TRBJ2-3	-	TGTGCCTGGGGCCGGCTAGATACGCAGTATTTT	CAWGRLDTQYF
TRBV28	TRBD1	TRBJ1-2	-	TGTGCCAGCAGTAGGGTACAGGGGAACTATGGCTACACCTTC	CASSRVQGNYGYTF
TRBV10-2	-	TRBJ2-7	-	TGCGCCAGCAGTGAAGCAGGATACGAGCAGTACTTC	CASSEAGYEQYF
TRBV12-5	-	TRBJ2-3	-	TGTGCTAGTGGTTTGGTAGTAAGCGGACCCACAGATACGCAGTATTTT	CASGLVVSGPTDTQYF
TRBV14	-	TRBJ2-3	many	TGTGCCAGCAGCGTTACAGATACGCAGTATTTT	CASSVTDTQYF
TRBV7-2	TRBD2	TRBJ2-3	-	TGTGCCAGCAGCCATGGACTAGCGGGAGGGTTGGCAGATACGCAGTATTTT	CASSHGLAGGLADTQYF
TRBV28	TRBD1	TRBJ1-2	once	TGTGCCAGCACCGTCCGGACAGGGTTCTATGGCTACACCTTC	CASTVRTGFYGYTF
TRBV28	-	TRBJ1-5	once	TGTGCCAGTAGGACTAGGGGGGTTAGCAATCAGCCCCAGCATTTT	CASRTRGVSNQPQHF
TRBV18	-	TRBJ1-3	-	TGTGCCAGCTCACTGGGCAGGGTTGGAAACACCATATATTTT	CASSLGRVGNTIYF
TRBV9	-	TRBJ2-2	-	TGTGCCAGCAGCGTAGGGGGAGAGACCGGGGAGCTGTTTTTT	CASSVGGETGELFF
TRBV4-2	TRBD1	TRBJ2-4	-	TGTGCCAGCAGCCAAGACTCCAGGACAGGGCTAGCCAAAAACATTCAGTACTTC	CASSQDSRTGLAKNIQYF
TRBV5-5	-	TRBJ1-5	-	TGTGCCAGCAGCTTGGTGGGGGATGATCAGCCCCAGCATTTT	CASSLVGDDQPQHF
TRBV7-2	TRBD1	TRBJ1-6	-	TGTGCCAGCAGCACGCTCACAGGGGGGAGTAATTCACCCCTCCACTTT	CASSTLTGGSNSPLHF
TRBV27	TRBD1	TRBJ1-6	few	TGTGCCAGCAGTTTATTTCCAGGGGGCCGTTCACCCCTCCACTTT	CASSLFPGGRSPLHF
TRBV5-6	TRBD1	TRBJ2-1	-	TGTGCCAGCAGCCTGATCCCAGGGGGCTCCTACAATGAGCAGTTCTTC	CASSLIPGGSYNEQFF
TRBV4-2	TRBD1	TRBJ1-5	once	TGTGCCAGCAGCCAAGAGTCAGGGGGCCGTCAGCCCCAGCATTTT	CASSQESGGRQPQHF
TRBV5-6	-	TRBJ2-5	-	TGTGCCAGCAGCCTGGGGCCTGACTACCAAGAGACCCAGTACTTC	CASSLGPDYQETQYF
TRBV7-2	TRBD1	TRBJ1-1	-	TGTGCCAGCAGCCCGAACAGGGGCGGTGAAGCTTTCTTT	CASSPNRGGEAFF
TRBV5-8	-	TRBJ1-2	-	TGTGCCAGCAGCTTTGAGACAGCAGGCTACACCTTC	CASSFETAGYTF
TRBV30	-	TRBJ2-6	-	TGTGCCTGGAGTAGAAGGATCTCTGGGGCCAACGTCCTGACTTTC	CAWSRRISGANVLTF
TRBV7-9	-	TRBJ2-1	-	TGTGCCAGCAGCTGGTCGCAGTTTAGTGAGCAGTTCTTC	CASSWSQFSEQFF
TRBV7-8	-	TRBJ2-1	-	TGTGCCAGCAGCCCCCGGGACAAGGCCAACAATGAGCAGTTCTTC	CASSPRDKANNEQFF
TRBV4-2	TRBD1	TRBJ2-2	once	TGTGCCAGCAGCCCCAAGGACAGGGTTAGAACCGGGGAGCTGTTTTTT	CASSPKDRVRTGELFF
TRBV5-1	TRBD1	TRBJ2-7	-	TGCGCCAGCAGCCTAGGGACAGGCCGGGCGGAGCAGTACTTC	CASSLGTGRAEQYF
TRBV27	TRBD1	TRBJ1-1	-	TGTGCCAGCAGATCGGACAGGTTCACTGAAGCTTTCTTT	CASRSDRFTEAFF
TRBV19	-	TRBJ1-1	few	TGTGCCAGTAGTATACAGGTGAACACTGAAGCTTTCTTT	CASSIQVNTEAFF
TRBV28	TRBD1	TRBJ1-3	-	TGTGCCAGCAGCCGTCGGACAGGGGTCAACGGAGTAGCTGGAAACACCATATATTTT	CASSRRTGVNGVAGNTIYF
TRBV3-1/TRBV3-2	TRBD1	TRBJ1-2	medium-sized	TGTGCCAGCAGCCTCACAGGGGGGGCCGGCTACACCTTC	CASSLTGGAGYTF
TRBV7-9	TRBD1	TRBJ1-1	-	TGTGCCAGCAGCCGAGGGACAGGTTCGGCTGAAGCTTTCTTT	CASSRGTGSAEAFF